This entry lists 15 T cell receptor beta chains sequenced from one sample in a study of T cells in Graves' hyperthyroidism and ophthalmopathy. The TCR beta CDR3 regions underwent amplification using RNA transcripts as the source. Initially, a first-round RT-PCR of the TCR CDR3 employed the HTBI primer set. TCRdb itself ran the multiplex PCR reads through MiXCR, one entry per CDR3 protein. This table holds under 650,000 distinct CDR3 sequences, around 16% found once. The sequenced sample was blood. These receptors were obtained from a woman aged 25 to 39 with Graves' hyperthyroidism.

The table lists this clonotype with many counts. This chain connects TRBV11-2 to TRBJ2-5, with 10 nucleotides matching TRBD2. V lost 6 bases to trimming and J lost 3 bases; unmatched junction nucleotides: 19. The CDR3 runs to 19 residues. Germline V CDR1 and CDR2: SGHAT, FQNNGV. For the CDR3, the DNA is TGTGCCAGCAGTTATAGGGGGACTAGCGCACCAAACAAAAAAGAGACCCAGTACTTC. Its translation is CASSYRGTSAPNKKETQYF.

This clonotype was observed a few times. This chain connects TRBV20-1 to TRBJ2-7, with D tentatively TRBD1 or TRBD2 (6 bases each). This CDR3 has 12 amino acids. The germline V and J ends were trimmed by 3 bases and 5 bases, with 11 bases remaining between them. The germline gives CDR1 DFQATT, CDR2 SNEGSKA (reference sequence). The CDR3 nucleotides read TGCAGTGCTAGTTTCGGGGGCCACGAGCAGTACTTC. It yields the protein CSASFGGHEQYF.

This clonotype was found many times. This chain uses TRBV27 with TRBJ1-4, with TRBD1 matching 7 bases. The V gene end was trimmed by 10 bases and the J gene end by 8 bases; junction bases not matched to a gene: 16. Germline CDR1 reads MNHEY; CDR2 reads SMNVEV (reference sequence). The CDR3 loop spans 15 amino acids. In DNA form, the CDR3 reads TGTGCCAAGCCCAAGGGGGCTGGAGTAAAGGAAAAACTGTTTTTT. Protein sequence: CAKPKGAGVKEKLFF.

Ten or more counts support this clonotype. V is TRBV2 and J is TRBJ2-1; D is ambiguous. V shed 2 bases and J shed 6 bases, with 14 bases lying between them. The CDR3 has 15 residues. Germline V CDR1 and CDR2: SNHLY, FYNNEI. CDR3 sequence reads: CASSENGPALNEQFF. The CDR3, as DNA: TGTGCCAGCAGTGAAAACGGTCCTGCCCTCAATGAGCAGTTCTTC. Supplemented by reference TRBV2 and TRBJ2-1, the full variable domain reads EPEVTQTPSHQVTQMGQEVILRCVPISNHLYFYWYRQILGQKVEFLVSFYNNEISEKSEIFDDQFSVERPDGSNFTLKIRSTKLEDSAMYFCASSENGPALNEQFFGPGTRLTVL.

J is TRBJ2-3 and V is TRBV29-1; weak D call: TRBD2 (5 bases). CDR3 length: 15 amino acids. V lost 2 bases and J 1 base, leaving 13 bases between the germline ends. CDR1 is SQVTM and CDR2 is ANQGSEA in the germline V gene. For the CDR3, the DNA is TGCAGCGTTGAATTGGTAGACGGGGGCACAGATACGCAGTATTTT. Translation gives CSVELVDGGTDTQYF.

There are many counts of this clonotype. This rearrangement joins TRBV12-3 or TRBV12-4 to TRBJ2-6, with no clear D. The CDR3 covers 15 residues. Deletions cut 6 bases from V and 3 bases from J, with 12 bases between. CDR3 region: CASRLLVVGANVLTF. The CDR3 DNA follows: TGTGCCAGCAGGTTATTGGTAGTTGGGGCCAACGTCCTGACTTTC.

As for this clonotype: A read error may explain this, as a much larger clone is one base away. As DNA, the CDR3 is TGTGCCAGCATAACTAGGTCTGACCACAATGAGCAGTTCTTC. It encodes CASITRSDHNEQFF. The chain has TRBV3-1 and TRBJ2-1; D possibly corresponds to TRBD2 (5 bases). The germline CDR1 and CDR2 sequences are LGHDT and YNNKEL (reference sequence). This CDR3 spans 14 amino acids. The V end lost 7 bases, the J end lost 5 bases, and 15 bases lay between the germline ends.

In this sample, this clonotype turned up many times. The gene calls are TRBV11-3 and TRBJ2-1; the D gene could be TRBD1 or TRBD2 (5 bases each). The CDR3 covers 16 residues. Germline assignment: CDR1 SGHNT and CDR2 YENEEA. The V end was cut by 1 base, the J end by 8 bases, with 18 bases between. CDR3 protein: CASSLGVGVGVDEQFF. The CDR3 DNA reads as TGTGCCAGCAGCTTAGGGGTGGGAGTGGGGGTCGATGAGCAGTTCTTC. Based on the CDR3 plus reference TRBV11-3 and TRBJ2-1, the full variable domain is EAGVVQSPRYKIIEKKQPVAFWCNPISGHNTLYWYLQNLGQGPELLIRYENEEAVDDSQLPKDRFSAERLKGVDSTLKIQPAELGDSAVYLCASSLGVGVGVDEQFFGPGTRLTVL.

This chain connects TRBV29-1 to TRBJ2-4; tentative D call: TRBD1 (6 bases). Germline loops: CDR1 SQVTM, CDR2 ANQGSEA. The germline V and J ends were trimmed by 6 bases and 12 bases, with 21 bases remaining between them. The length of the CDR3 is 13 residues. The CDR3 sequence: CSVQGQAGWAQYF. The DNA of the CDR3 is TGCAGCGTCCAGGGGCAGGCCGGGTGGGCTCAGTACTTC. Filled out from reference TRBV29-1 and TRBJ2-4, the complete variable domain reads SAVISQKPSRDICQRGTSLTIQCQVDSQVTMMFWYRQQPGQSLTLIATANQGSEATYESGFVIDKFPISRPNLTFSTLTVSNMSPEDSSIYLCSVQGQAGWAQYFGAGTRLSVL.

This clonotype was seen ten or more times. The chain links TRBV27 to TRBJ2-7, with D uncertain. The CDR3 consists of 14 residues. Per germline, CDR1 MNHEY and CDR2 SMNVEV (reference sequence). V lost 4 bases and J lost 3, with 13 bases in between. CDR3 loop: CASSWGILFYEQYF. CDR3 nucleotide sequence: TGTGCCAGCAGTTGGGGTATACTTTTCTACGAGCAGTACTTC.

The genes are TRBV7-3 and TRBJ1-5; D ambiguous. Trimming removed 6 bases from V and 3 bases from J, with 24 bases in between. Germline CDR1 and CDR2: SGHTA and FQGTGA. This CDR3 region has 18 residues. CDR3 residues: CASSGPDGPLVANQPQHF. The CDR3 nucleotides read TGTGCCAGCAGTGGGCCCGACGGACCCTTAGTTGCCAATCAGCCCCAGCATTTT. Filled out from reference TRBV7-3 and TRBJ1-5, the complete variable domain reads GAGVSQTPSNKVTEKGKYVELRCDPISGHTALYWYRQSLGQGPEFLIYFQGTGAADDSGLPNDRFFAVRPEGSVSTLKIQRTERGDSAVYLCASSGPDGPLVANQPQHFGDGTRLSIL.

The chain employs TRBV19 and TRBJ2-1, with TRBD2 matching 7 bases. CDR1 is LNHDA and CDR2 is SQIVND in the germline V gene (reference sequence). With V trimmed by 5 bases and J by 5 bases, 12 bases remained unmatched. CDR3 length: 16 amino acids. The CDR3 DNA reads TGTGCCAGTAGTCCCGGGAGCGGGACTCTCAACAATGAGCAGTTCTTC. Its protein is CASSPGSGTLNNEQFF.

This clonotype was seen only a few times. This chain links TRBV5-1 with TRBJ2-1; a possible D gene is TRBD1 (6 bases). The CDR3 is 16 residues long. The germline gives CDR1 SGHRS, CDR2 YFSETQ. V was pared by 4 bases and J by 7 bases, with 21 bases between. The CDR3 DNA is TGCGCCAGCAGCCCGTGGACAGCTCCCGCTAGGAATGAGCAGTTCTTC. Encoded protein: CASSPWTAPARNEQFF.

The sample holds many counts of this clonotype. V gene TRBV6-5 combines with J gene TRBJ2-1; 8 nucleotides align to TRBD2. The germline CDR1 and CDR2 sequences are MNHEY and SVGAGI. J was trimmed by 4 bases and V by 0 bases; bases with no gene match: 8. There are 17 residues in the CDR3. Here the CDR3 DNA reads TGTGCCAGCAGTTACTCGTGGACGAGCGGGAGTTACAATGAGCAGTTCTTC. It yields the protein CASSYSWTSGSYNEQFF.

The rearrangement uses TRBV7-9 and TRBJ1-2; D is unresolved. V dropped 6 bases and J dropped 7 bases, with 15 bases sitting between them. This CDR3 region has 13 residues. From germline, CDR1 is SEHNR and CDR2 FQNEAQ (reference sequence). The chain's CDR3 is CASRDPGEGGYTF. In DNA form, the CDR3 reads TGTGCCAGCAGAGATCCCGGGGAGGGTGGCTACACCTTC.